These 9 T cell receptor beta chains share one sample of origin, sequenced in a study of T cell repertoires in cytomegalovirus infection (dated by TCRdb to the late 2010s). TCRdb shows the sequencer as Illumina HiSeq 1500. TCRdb ran its own pipeline on the public reads, namely fastp trimming at Q25 and MiXCR clone calling, and kept in-frame beta chains. Each record represents a unique CDR3 protein, reported with the most common genes and DNA among its rows. This sample comprises around 130,000 distinct CDR3 sequences, about 10% of them detected only once. The top ten clonotypes cover 10% of the sample. Sequencing was carried out using PBMCs. Source of these receptors: a human donor in good health (CMV status not recorded). Some clones in this sample may be carry-over from other donors' samples.

The rearrangement uses TRBV6-5 and TRBJ2-7; D call uncertain. V gave up 0 bases and J gave up 3 bases, with 9 bases separating them. CDR3 size: 14 residues. Germline-derived CDR1 and CDR2 are MNHEY and SVGAGI. The CDR3 sequence is CASSYSRRRYEQYF. In DNA, the CDR3 is TGTGCCAGCAGTTACTCCCGACGGCGCTACGAGCAGTACTTC.

This clonotype was seen many times. This chain connects TRBV19 to TRBJ1-5; TRBD1 matches at 8 bases. V was pared by 5 bases and J by 3 bases, with 3 bases of the junction left unmatched. In germline, CDR1 is LNHDA, CDR2 SQIVND (reference sequence). There are 14 residues in the CDR3. The CDR3 region has the DNA TGTGCCAGTAGTCCGGGACAGGTCAATCAGCCCCAGCATTTT. It yields the protein CASSPGQVNQPQHF.

This clonotype was picked up many times. CDR3: CASATGLHYEQYF. The CDR3 coding sequence is TGTGCCAGCGCCACGGGGCTACACTACGAGCAGTACTTC. The chain has TRBV28 and TRBJ2-7; D tentatively reads TRBD1 or TRBD2 (5 bases each). Germline V lookup: CDR1 MDHEN, CDR2 SYDVKM. The CDR3 length is 13 residues. With 8 bases removed from V and 3 bases from J, the gap between germline ends came to 14 bases. Variable domain in full (rest from reference TRBV28 and TRBJ2-7): DVKVTQSSRYLVKRTGEKVFLECVQDMDHENMFWYRQDPGLGLRLIYFSYDVKMKEKGDIPEGYSVSREKKERFSLILESASTNQTSMYLCASATGLHYEQYFGPGTRLTVT.

This clonotype was seen repeatedly, ten times or more. The V and J genes are TRBV12-3 or TRBV12-4 and TRBJ1-4; possible D gene TRBD1, 6 bases. V lost 5 bases and J lost 8, with 15 bases in between. The length of the CDR3 is 14 residues. CDR3 sequence reads: CASSPMGGGEKLFF. Written as DNA, the CDR3 is TGTGCCAGCAGTCCGATGGGAGGGGGAGAAAAACTGTTTTTT.

This clonotype appeared many times. The chain links TRBV7-2 to TRBJ1-1; no firm D call. The CDR3 spans 13 residues. Trimming took off 5 bases at V and 7 bases at J, with 14 bases between the two ends. Germline CDR1 SGHTA, CDR2 FQGNSA. Here the CDR3 reads CASSPGPELEAFF. CDR3 DNA: TGTGCCAGCAGCCCCGGCCCAGAGCTTGAAGCTTTCTTT.

The rearrangement uses TRBV6-6 and TRBJ2-3; the match to TRBD2 covers 8 bases. The junction had 5 bases not matched to a gene; V was cut back by 9 bases and J by 3 bases. Germline lookup yields CDR1 MNHNY and CDR2 SVGAGI (reference sequence). CDR3 length: 13 residues. The CDR3 sequence is CASTGGRTDTQYF. CDR3 coding DNA: TGTGCCAGTACGGGGGGGCGAACAGATACGCAGTATTTT.

This clonotype was recorded at least ten times. The V gene is TRBV5-6, the J gene TRBJ2-3; unclear D gene. This CDR3 is built from 15 residues. The germline V gene has CDR1 SGHDT and CDR2 YYEEEE. V lost 1 base, J lost 1 base, and 10 bases lay in between. The CDR3: CASSLLDARTDTQYF. Written as DNA, the CDR3 is TGTGCCAGCAGCTTGCTTGACGCGCGCACAGATACGCAGTATTTT. The full variable domain, completed using reference TRBV5-6 and TRBJ2-3, is DAGVTQSPTHLIKTRGQQVTLRCSPKSGHDTVSWYQQALGQGPQFIFQYYEEEERQRGNFPDRFSGHQFPNYSSELNVNALLLGDSALYLCASSLLDARTDTQYFGPGTRLTVL.

This clonotype was recorded at least ten times. The chain has TRBV28 and TRBJ2-5, with 10 bases that match TRBD1. Germline assignment: CDR1 MDHEN and CDR2 SYDVKM. The CDR3 has 16 amino acids. Trimming cost V 3 bases and J 5 bases; bases outside gene matches: 9. The CDR3 is CASSLERDRGWETQYF. The CDR3 DNA sequence: TGTGCCAGCAGTTTGGAGCGGGACAGGGGATGGGAGACCCAGTACTTC.

The sample holds many counts of this clonotype. The chain employs TRBV7-9 and TRBJ2-5, with D possibly called TRBD1 or TRBD2 (5 bases each). V was shortened by 5 bases and J by 3 bases, with 19 bases between the two germline ends. Germline V lookup: CDR1 SEHNR, CDR2 FQNEAQ (reference sequence). This CDR3 is built from 16 residues. The CDR3 DNA sequence: TGTGCCAGCAGCCCGCCGGTGGGACCGGTCAAAGAGACCCAGTACTTC. Its protein product is CASSPPVGPVKETQYF.